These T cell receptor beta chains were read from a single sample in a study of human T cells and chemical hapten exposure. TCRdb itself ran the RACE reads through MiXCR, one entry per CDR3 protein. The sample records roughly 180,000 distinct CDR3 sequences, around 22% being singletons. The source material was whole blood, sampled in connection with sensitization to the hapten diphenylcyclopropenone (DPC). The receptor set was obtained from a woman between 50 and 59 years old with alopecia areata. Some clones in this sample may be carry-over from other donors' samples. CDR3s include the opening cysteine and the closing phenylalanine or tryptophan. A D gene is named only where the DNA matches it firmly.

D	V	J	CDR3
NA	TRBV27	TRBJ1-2	CASSLSRRSYGYTF
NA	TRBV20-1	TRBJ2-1	CSARDLLGQINNEQFF
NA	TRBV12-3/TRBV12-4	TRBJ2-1	CASSLRIASNNEQFF
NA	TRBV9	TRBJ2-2	CASSVAGSGNTGELFF
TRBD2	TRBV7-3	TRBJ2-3	CASSSVAGRTDTQYF
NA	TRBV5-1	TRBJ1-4	CASSLDPEEKLFF
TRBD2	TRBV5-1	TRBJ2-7	CASSQAGVPSSYEQYF
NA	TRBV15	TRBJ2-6	CATSRASVSGANVLTF
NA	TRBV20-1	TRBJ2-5	CSARHKETQYF
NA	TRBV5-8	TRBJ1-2	CASSSQGSYNYGYTF
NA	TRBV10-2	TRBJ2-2	CASSGASLIGELFF
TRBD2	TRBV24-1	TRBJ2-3	CATSDRSSGSTDTQYF
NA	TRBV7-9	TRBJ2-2	CASSLGGRANTGELFF
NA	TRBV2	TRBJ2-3	CASSVKLDGGADTQYF
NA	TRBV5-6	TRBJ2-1	CASSPLPGEQFF
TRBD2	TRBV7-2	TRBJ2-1	CASSGTSGRNNEQFF
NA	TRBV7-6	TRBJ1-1	CASSFSANTEAFF
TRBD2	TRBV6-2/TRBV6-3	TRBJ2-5	CASRRLAGQETQYF
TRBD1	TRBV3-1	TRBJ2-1	CASSLWDRGEDEQFF
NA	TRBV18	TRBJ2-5	CASSPLPGQTEETQYF
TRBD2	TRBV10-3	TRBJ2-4	CAISDMDGGGNIQYF
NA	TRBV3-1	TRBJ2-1	CASSQGMGTNNEQFF
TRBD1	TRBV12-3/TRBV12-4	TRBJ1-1	CASSMGTGVGSEAFF
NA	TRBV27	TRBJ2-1	CASSAAGRLYNEQFF
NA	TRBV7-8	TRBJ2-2	CASSLGYTGELFF
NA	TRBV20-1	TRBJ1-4	CSARMRNEKLFF
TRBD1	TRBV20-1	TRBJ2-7	CSAPGQGYEQYF
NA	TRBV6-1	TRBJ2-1	CASSERGWNEQFF
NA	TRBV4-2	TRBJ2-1	CASSQEQRGAGYNEQFF
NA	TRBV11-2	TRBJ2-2	CASSPSRELFF
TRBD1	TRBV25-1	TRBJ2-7	CASRGGQEVMGKDEQYF
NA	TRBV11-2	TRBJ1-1	CASRKIMNTEAFF
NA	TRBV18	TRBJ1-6	CASSRTSAGDSPLHF
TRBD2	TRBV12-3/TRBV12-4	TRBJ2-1	CASRPLAGPYNEQFF
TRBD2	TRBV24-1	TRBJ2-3	CATSDRTSGATDTQYF
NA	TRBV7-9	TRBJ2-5	CASSLAARGLTDQETQYF
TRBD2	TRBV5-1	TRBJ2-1	CASSWSSGEYNEQFF
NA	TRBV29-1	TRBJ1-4	CSVLYGEKLFF
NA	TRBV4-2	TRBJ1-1	CASSQDGGGGTEAFF
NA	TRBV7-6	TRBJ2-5	CASSSRLAQKEETQYF
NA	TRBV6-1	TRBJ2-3	CASSILSTDTQYF
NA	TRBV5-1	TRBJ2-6	CASSPGPSGANVLTF
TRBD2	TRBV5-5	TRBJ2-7	CASSKSGEGLYEQYF
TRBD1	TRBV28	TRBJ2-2	CASTRGGGTNTGELFF
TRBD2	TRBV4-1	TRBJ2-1	CASSQVLAGGSIVVDEQFF